This T cell receptor beta chain was identified during a study of OX40 agonist ivuxolimab in advanced cancers. Turning to the study itself: Prior checkpoint blockade (anti-PD-1, anti-PD-L1 or anti-CTLA-4) was permitted; 35% to 50% had it. Study observations and caveats: Averaged across samples, CD8+ T cells carried more expanded clones than CD4+ did. Among some nonresponders, normalized T-cell clonal expansion was also low.

Notes on this clone: Its antigen remains unknown.

The V gene's germline CDR1 is LGHNA and CDR2 YSLEER. Trimming pared 2 bases from V and 5 bases from J, leaving 22 bases between. This CDR3 comprises 17 residues. Repertoires were generated with immunoSEQ multiplex PCR, while TCRdb's copy carries only in-frame clones and drops some. The sample yields approximately 11,000 clones, about 76% seen once. Autoimmune disease history or systemic immunosuppression was exclusionary. The gene calls are TRBV4-3 and TRBJ2-7; D possibly corresponds to TRBD2 (6 bases). This receptor was identified in an adult with an advanced solid tumor such as melanoma, head and neck, liver or kidney cancer. The sequences come from CD4+ or CD8+ T cells sorted from blood, collected in a trial of the OX40 agonist ivuxolimab. CDR3 nucleotides: TGCGCCAGCAGCCAAAGCCCTGGGCTCCCCGGCGGGGACGAGCAGTACTTC. Protein: CASSQSPGLPGGDEQYF.